This T cell receptor (beta chain) was found in a study of shared clonotypes between healthy human individuals. Method: immunoSEQ multiplex PCR; TCRdb's copy keeps in-frame clones and lacks some. The table includes a few million clones, over 85% detected once. After removal of 5 bases from V and 8 bases from J, the junction contained 8 bases not matched to a gene. From germline, CDR1 is SGHNT and CDR2 YENEEA. The CDR3 length is 14 residues. Naive CD8 cells lacked CD45RO, underwent positive selection for CCR7 and left out terminally differentiated effector memory CD45RA+ cells. Sample: naive CD8+ T cells from PBMCs. V usage is TRBV11-3 and J usage is TRBJ2-1; TRBD2 matches at 8 bases. This TCR was recovered from a man between 18 and 35 years old in good health. Some clones in this sample may be carry-over from other donors' samples. This chain's CDR3 is CASSRAREDDEQFF. The CDR3 DNA sequence: TGTGCCAGCAGCCGGGCGCGGGAGGACGATGAGCAGTTCTTC. Full variable domain (missing parts from reference TRBV11-3 and TRBJ2-1): EAGVVQSPRYKIIEKKQPVAFWCNPISGHNTLYWYLQNLGQGPELLIRYENEEAVDDSQLPKDRFSAERLKGVDSTLKIQPAELGDSAVYLCASSRAREDDEQFFGPGTRLTVL.